These T cell receptor beta chains were read from a single sample in a study of T cells in tuberculosis. Sequencing was performed with immunoSEQ multiplex PCR; in TCRdb, only in-frame clones are kept and a portion is missing. Among approximately 30,000 clones listed, more than 85% were seen once. The sequenced material came from PBMCs. Every receptor here comes from a donor aged 5 to 30 with latent tuberculosis or without tuberculosis infection. Both conserved end residues are part of each CDR3. A D gene is named only where the DNA matches it firmly. Some rows mark clone size as missing; the rest say once, few, many or name a class of expanded clone.

d_gene	v_gene	j_gene	abundance	CDR3aa	CDR3nt
.	TRBV7-2	TRBJ1-4	few	CASSLTRDNEKLFF	TGTGCCAGCAGCCTGACACGGGATAATGAAAAACTGTTTTTT
.	TRBV11-2	TRBJ2-4	.	CASSSRVAGVWNIQYF	TGTGCCAGCAGCTCAAGGGTGGCAGGGGTGTGGAACATTCAGTACTTC
TRBD1	TRBV2	TRBJ2-1	.	CASRGDSYNEQFF	TGTGCCAGCAGGGGGGACAGTTACAATGAGCAGTTCTTC
TRBD2	TRBV4-3	TRBJ2-3	.	CASSQDAPQRGGQYF	TGCGCCAGCAGCCAAGATGCTCCCCAACGGGGGGGCCAGTATTTT
TRBD1	TRBV18	TRBJ2-7	.	CASSLGTAVNYYEQYF	TGTGCCAGCTCCCTCGGGACAGCCGTGAATTACTACGAGCAGTACTTC
.	TRBV19	TRBJ2-2	once	CATTTRPGGFTGELFF	TGTGCCACCACCACCAGGCCAGGGGGGTTTACCGGGGAGCTGTTTTTT
.	TRBV7-9	TRBJ2-1	.	CASSEHTGADNEQFF	TGTGCCAGCAGCGAGCACACCGGAGCGGACAATGAGCAGTTCTTC
.	TRBV9	TRBJ2-2	.	CASSPTDGRESGELFF	TGTGCCAGCAGCCCTACCGACGGGAGAGAGAGCGGGGAGCTGTTTTTT
.	TRBV9	TRBJ2-2	once	CASSVSGTNTGELFF	TGTGCCAGCAGCGTAAGCGGAACGAACACCGGGGAGCTGTTTTTT
.	TRBV19	TRBJ2-1	.	CASTRGGNEQFF	TGTGCCAGTACCCGGGGTGGGAATGAGCAGTTCTTC
TRBD2	TRBV28	TRBJ2-1	.	CASSSPHHGLEHEQFF	TGTGCCAGCAGTTCACCTCATCACGGACTAGAGCATGAGCAGTTCTTC
TRBD1	TRBV2	TRBJ2-3	.	CASSALDRGPTDTQYF	TGTGCCAGCAGCGCGTTGGACAGGGGTCCCACAGATACGCAGTATTTT
.	TRBV7-9	TRBJ1-2	.	CASSFPPRRNYGYTF	TGTGCCAGCAGCTTCCCTCCGCGAAGAAACTATGGCTACACCTTC
TRBD2	TRBV7-9	TRBJ2-1	.	CASSYLAGGVGEQFF	TGTGCCAGCAGCTACCTAGCGGGAGGGGTTGGTGAGCAGTTCTTC
.	TRBV18	TRBJ2-7	.	CASSPTGYPYEQYF	TGTGCCAGCTCACCCACAGGGTACCCATACGAGCAGTACTTC
.	TRBV5-6	TRBJ1-1	.	CASSWATQGSLNTEAFF	TGTGCCAGCAGCTGGGCAACGCAGGGATCGTTGAACACTGAAGCTTTCTTT
TRBD1	TRBV5-1	TRBJ1-1	.	CASSDTGGLLEAFF	TGCGCCAGCAGCGACACAGGGGGCCTCCTGGAAGCTTTCTTT
.	TRBV19	TRBJ2-3	.	CASSWSGGDTQYF	TGTGCCAGTAGTTGGTCAGGGGGGGATACGCAGTATTTT
.	TRBV7-2	TRBJ2-1	.	CASSSQVISDNEQFF	TGTGCCAGCAGCTCCCAGGTAATCAGTGACAATGAGCAGTTCTTC
.	TRBV7-9	TRBJ1-1	.	CASSFFSRGTEAFF	TGTGCCAGCAGCTTCTTCAGCCGAGGCACTGAAGCTTTCTTT
TRBD1	TRBV28	TRBJ2-6	.	CASRGTGAGANVLTF	TGTGCCAGCAGAGGGACAGGGGCTGGGGCCAACGTCCTGACTTTC
.	TRBV7-6	TRBJ2-5	.	CASSLTPRLKETQYF	TGTGCCAGCAGCTTAACCCCGCGACTAAAAGAGACCCAGTACTTC
.	TRBV6-6	TRBJ1-3	.	CASRDDSSGNTIYF	TGTGCCAGCAGAGATGACAGCTCTGGAAACACCATATATTTT
TRBD2	TRBV7-2	TRBJ2-7	.	CASSTQTSAYEQYF	TGTGCCAGCAGCACGCAGACTAGCGCCTACGAGCAGTACTTC
TRBD1	TRBV6-5	TRBJ2-7	.	CASSYSGQAPYEQYF	TGTGCCAGCAGTTACTCCGGACAGGCCCCCTACGAGCAGTACTTC
.	TRBV10-3	TRBJ2-1	.	CAISDIGGRGFYNEQFF	TGTGCCATCAGTGATATCGGGGGGCGAGGTTTCTACAATGAGCAGTTCTTC
TRBD1	TRBV19	TRBJ2-7	.	CASSIATEDRSYEQYF	TGTGCCAGTAGTATAGCGACTGAGGACAGGTCCTACGAGCAGTACTTC
.	TRBV7-3	TRBJ2-7	.	CASSPRGSSYEQYF	TGTGCCAGCAGCCCTAGGGGAAGCTCCTACGAGCAGTACTTC
.	TRBV7-8	TRBJ2-3	once	CASSFPGTDTQYF	TGTGCCAGCAGCTTTCCAGGGACAGATACGCAGTATTTT
.	TRBV7-3	TRBJ1-3	.	CASSQGAGNTIYF	TGTGCCAGCAGCCAAGGGGCCGGAAACACCATATATTTT
TRBD1	TRBV9	TRBJ2-7	.	CASSVSGTETYEQYF	TGTGCCAGCAGCGTTTCCGGGACAGAGACCTACGAGCAGTACTTC
TRBD2	TRBV10-3	TRBJ2-5	.	CAISGPGLAGLYQETQYF	TGTGCCATCAGTGGACCGGGACTAGCGGGGCTGTACCAAGAGACCCAGTACTTC
.	TRBV5-4	TRBJ2-1	.	CASSLDQGYGNEQFF	TGTGCCAGCAGCTTGGATCAGGGTTACGGCAATGAGCAGTTCTTC
TRBD2	TRBV6-5	TRBJ2-3	.	CASAPLAESTDTQYF	TGTGCCAGCGCCCCTCTAGCGGAAAGCACAGATACGCAGTATTTT
TRBD1	TRBV5-6	TRBJ1-5	.	CASSGGQGAFPQHF	TGTGCCAGCAGCGGGGGACAGGGGGCTTTCCCCCAGCATTTT
.	TRBV6-5	TRBJ2-3	.	CASSYDSSTDTQYF	TGTGCCAGCAGTTATGACAGTAGCACAGATACGCAGTATTTT
.	TRBV11-2	TRBJ2-3	.	CASRDVPLGTQYF	TGTGCCAGCCGCGACGTTCCTCTAGGTACGCAGTATTTT
TRBD2	TRBV6-5	TRBJ2-1	.	CASSYALAGGPNEQFF	TGTGCCAGCAGTTATGCCCTAGCGGGAGGGCCCAATGAGCAGTTCTTC
.	TRBV5-1	TRBJ1-3	.	CASSLTGPGNTIYF	TGCGCCAGCAGCTTGACAGGGCCCGGAAACACCATATATTTT
TRBD1	TRBV5-5	TRBJ2-3	.	CASSFRTGPSQDTQYF	TGTGCCAGCAGCTTCAGGACAGGCCCGAGTCAAGATACGCAGTATTTT
TRBD2	TRBV2	TRBJ2-1	.	CASSDGLATYNEQFF	TGTGCCAGCAGTGATGGACTAGCAACCTACAATGAGCAGTTCTTC
TRBD1	TRBV27	TRBJ1-1	.	CASSPGTGGGFTEAFF	TGTGCCAGCAGTCCCGGGACAGGGGGTGGATTCACTGAAGCTTTCTTT
.	TRBV5-6	TRBJ2-5	.	CASSLVPLRRETQYF	TGTGCCAGCAGCTTGGTTCCACTCCGGAGGGAGACCCAGTACTTC